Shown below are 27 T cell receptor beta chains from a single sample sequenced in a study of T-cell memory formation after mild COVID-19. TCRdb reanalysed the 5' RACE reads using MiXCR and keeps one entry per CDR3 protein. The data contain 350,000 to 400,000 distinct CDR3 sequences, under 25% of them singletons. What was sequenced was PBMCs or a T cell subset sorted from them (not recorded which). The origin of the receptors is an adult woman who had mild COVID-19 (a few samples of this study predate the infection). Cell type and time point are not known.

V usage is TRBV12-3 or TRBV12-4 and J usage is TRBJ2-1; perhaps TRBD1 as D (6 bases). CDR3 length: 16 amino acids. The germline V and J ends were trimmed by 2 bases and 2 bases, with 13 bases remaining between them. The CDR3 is CASSLRPSGAYNEQFF. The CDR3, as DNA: TGTGCCAGCAGTTTACGCCCCTCAGGGGCCTACAATGAGCAGTTCTTC.

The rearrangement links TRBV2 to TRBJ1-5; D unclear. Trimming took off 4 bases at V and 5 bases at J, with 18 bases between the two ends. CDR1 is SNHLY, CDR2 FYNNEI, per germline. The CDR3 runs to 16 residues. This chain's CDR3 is CASSGLARRNDQPQHF. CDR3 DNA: TGTGCCAGCAGTGGACTCGCGAGAAGGAATGATCAGCCCCAGCATTTT.

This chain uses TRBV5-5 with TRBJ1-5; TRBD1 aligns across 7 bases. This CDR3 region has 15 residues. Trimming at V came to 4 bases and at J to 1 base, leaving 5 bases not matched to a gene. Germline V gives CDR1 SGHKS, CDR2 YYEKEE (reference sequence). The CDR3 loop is CASSASTGSNQPQHF. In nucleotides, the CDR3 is TGTGCCAGCAGCGCCTCGACAGGGAGCAATCAGCCCCAGCATTTT.

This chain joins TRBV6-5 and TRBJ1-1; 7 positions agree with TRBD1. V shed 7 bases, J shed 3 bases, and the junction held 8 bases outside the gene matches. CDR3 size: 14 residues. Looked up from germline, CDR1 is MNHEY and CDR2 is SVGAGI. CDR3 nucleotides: TGTGCCAGCATCAAGGGGGCGAGAGACACTGAAGCTTTCTTT. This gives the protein CASIKGARDTEAFF.

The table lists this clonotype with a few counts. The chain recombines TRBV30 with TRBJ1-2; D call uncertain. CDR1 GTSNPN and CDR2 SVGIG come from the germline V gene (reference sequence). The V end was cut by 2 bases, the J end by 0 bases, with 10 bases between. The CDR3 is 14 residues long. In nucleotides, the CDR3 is TGTGCCTGGAGTACCCCCGCCTCTAACTATGGCTACACCTTC. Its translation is CAWSTPASNYGYTF.

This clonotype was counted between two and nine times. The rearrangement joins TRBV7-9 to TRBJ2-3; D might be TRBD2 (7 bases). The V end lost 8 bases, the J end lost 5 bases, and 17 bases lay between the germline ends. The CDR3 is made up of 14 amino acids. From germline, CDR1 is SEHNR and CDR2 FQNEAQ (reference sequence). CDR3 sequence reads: CASGRGPAVDTQYF. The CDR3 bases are TGTGCCAGCGGGCGGGGGCCCGCCGTAGATACGCAGTATTTT.

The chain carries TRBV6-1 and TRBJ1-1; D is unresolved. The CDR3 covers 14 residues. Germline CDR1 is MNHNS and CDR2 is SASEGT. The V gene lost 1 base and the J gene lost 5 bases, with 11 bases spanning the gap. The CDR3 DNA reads TGTGCCAGCAGTGAAGGGACCGACCGGACTGAAGCTTTCTTT. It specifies CASSEGTDRTEAFF.

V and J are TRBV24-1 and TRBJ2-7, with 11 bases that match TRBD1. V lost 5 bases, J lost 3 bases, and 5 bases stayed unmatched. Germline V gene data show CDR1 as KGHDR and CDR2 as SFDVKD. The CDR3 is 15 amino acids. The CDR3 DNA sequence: TGTGCCACCAGTGGTGGGACAGGGGGTGACTACGAGCAGTACTTC. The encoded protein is CATSGGTGGDYEQYF.

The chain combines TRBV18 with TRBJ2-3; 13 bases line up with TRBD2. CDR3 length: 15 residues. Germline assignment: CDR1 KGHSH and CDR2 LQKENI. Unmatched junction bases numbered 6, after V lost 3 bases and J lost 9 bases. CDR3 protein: CASSPGTSGMETQYF. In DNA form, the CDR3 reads TGTGCCAGCTCACCTGGGACTAGCGGGATGGAGACGCAGTATTTT.

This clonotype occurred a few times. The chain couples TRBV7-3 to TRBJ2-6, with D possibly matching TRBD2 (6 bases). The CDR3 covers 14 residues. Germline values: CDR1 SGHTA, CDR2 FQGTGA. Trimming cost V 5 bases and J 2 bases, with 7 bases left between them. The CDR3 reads CASSPSAGANVLTF. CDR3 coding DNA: TGTGCCAGCAGCCCTAGCGCTGGGGCCAACGTCCTGACTTTC.

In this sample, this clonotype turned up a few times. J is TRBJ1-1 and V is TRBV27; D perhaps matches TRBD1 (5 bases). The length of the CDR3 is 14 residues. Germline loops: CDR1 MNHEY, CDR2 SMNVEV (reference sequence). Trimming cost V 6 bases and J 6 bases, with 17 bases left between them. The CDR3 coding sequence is TGTGCCAGCAGCCTCACAGGCAGGGTTTCTGAAGCTTTCTTT. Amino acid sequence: CASSLTGRVSEAFF.

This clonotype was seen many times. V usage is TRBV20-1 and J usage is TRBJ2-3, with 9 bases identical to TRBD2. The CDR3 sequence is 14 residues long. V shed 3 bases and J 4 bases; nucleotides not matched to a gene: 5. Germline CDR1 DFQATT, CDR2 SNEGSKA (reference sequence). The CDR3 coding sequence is TGCAGTGCTAGTGGCACTAGCGGGCCAGATACGCAGTATTTT. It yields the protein CSASGTSGPDTQYF.

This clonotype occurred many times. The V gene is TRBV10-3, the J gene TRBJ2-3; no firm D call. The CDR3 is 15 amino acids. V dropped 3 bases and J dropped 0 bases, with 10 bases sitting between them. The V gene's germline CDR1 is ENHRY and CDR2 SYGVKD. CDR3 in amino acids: CAISDKPTSTDTQYF. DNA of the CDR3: TGTGCCATCAGTGATAAACCGACAAGCACAGATACGCAGTATTTT.

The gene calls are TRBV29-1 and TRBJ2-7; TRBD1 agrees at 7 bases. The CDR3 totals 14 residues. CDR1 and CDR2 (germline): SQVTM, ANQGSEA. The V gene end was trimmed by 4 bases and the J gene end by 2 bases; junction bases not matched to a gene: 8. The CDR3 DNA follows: TGCAGCGTTGTTCAGGGGCAGGGGGCCTACGAGCAGTACTTC. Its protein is CSVVQGQGAYEQYF.

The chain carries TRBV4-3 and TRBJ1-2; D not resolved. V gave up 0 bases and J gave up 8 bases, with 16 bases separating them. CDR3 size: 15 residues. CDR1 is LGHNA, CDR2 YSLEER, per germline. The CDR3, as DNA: TGCGCCAGCAGCCAAGAACAAACCCCAGGAGGCGGCTACACCTTC. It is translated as CASSQEQTPGGGYTF.

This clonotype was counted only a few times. The CDR3, as DNA: TGTGCCAGCGGGCAGGGGAGGGATACGCAGTATTTT. Translation gives CASGQGRDTQYF. The chain is built from TRBV6-6 and TRBJ2-3; D might be TRBD1 or TRBD2, each matching 6 bases. The CDR3 loop spans 12 amino acids. V was pared by 8 bases and J by 6 bases, with 12 bases between. CDR1 and CDR2 (germline): MNHNY, SVGAGI (reference sequence).

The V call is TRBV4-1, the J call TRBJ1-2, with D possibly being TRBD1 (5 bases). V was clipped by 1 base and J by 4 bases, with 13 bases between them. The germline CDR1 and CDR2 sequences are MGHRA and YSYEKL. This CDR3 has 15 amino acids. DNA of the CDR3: TGCGCCAGCAGCCAAGTTCCTGACAGAACCTATGGCTACACCTTC. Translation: CASSQVPDRTYGYTF.

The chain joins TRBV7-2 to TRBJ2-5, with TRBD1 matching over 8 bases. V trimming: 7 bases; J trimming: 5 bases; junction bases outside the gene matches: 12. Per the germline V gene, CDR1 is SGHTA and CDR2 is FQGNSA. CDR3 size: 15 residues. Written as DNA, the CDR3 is TGTGCCAGCACCGGTATGACAGGGGTTGAGGAGACCCAGTACTTC. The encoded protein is CASTGMTGVEETQYF.

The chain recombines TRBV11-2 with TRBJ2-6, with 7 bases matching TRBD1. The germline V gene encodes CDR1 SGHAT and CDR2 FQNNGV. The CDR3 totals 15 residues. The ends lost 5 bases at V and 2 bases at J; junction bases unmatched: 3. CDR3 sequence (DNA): TGTGCCAGCAGCACTCAGGGGGCTGGGGCCAACGTCCTGACTTTC. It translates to CASSTQGAGANVLTF.

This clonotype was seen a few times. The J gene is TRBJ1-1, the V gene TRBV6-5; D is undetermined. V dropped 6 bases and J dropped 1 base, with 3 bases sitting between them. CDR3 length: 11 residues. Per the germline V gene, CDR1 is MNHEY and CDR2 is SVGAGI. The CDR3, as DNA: TGTGCCAGCAGGAAGAACACTGAAGCTTTCTTT. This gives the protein CASRKNTEAFF.

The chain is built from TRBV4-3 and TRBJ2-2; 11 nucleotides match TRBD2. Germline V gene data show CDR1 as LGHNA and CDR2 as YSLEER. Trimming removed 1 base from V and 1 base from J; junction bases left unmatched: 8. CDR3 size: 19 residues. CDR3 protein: CASSQAISGTSGNTGELFF. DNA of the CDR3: TGCGCCAGCAGCCAAGCCATCTCCGGGACTAGCGGGAACACCGGGGAGCTGTTTTTT.

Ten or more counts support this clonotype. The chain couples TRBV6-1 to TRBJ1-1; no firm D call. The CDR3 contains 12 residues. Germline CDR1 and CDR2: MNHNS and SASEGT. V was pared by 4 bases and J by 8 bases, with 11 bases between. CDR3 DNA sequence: TGTGCCAGCAGTGCGAACCAGAGGGAAGCTTTCTTT. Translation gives CASSANQREAFF.

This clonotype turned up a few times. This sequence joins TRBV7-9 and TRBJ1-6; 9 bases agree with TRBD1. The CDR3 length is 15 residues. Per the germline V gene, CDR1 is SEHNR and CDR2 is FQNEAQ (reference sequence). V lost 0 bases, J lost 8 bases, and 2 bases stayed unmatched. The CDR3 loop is CASSLATGGYSPLHF. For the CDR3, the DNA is TGTGCCAGCAGCTTAGCGACAGGGGGGTATTCACCCCTCCACTTT.

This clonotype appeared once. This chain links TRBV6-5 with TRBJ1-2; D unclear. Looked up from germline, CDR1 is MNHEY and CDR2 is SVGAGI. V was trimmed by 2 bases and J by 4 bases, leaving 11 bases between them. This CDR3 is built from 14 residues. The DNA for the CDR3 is TGTGCCAGCAGTTACGGCGGGGAGGGCTATGGCTACACCTTC. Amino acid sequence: CASSYGGEGYGYTF.

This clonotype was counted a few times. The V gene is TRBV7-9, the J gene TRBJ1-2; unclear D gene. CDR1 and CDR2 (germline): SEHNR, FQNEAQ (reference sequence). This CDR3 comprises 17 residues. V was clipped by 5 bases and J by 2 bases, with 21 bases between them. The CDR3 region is CASSPTPGRIPNYGYTF. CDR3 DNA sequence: TGTGCCAGCAGCCCCACGCCCGGACGGATACCGAACTATGGCTACACCTTC.

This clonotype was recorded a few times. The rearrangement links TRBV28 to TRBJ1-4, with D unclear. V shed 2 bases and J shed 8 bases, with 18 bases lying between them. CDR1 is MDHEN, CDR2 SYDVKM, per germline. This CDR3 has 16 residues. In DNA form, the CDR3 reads TGTGCCAGCAGTTTAAGCTCGGGCCTGGGAAAAGAAAAACTGTTTTTT. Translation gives CASSLSSGLGKEKLFF.

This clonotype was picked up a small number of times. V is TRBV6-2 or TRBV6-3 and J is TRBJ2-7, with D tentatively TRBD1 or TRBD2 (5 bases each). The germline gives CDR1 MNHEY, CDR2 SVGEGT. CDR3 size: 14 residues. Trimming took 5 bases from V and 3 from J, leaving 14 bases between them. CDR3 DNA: TGTGCCAGCAGTCGAGGTGAGGGACGCTACGAGCAGTACTTC. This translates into CASSRGEGRYEQYF.